The rows below give T cell receptor beta chains drawn from one sample of a study of T cells in Graves' hyperthyroidism and ophthalmopathy. TCRdb processed the multiplex PCR reads anew with MiXCR; each CDR3 protein has one entry. The table has 200,000 or so distinct CDR3 sequences, less than 20% seen once; the top ten hold about 50%. The sequenced material came from blood. These TCRs come from a woman aged 45-65 years with Graves' hyperthyroidism. CDR3s include the opening cysteine and the closing phenylalanine or tryptophan. The order of the fields is V gene, J gene, clone size, D gene, CDR3 DNA, CDR3 protein. D genes are given only for firm matches. Expanded clones are given a class, and other clones once, few, many or no size at all.

V: TRBV12-3/TRBV12-4; J: TRBJ1-5; size: many; D: TRBD1; DNA: TGTGCCAGCAGTCCCTCTACAGGGGCCTCTGAGCCCCAGCATTTT; CDR3: CASSPSTGASEPQHF
V: TRBV6-6; J: TRBJ1-1; size: many; D: .; DNA: TGTGCCAGCAGTTACAAGGGCCTGAACACTGAAGCTTTCTTT; CDR3: CASSYKGLNTEAFF
V: TRBV30; J: TRBJ2-5; size: few; D: .; DNA: TGTGCCTGGAGTAGGGGCCTTCAAGAGACCCAGTACTTC; CDR3: CAWSRGLQETQYF
V: TRBV28; J: TRBJ2-1; size: many; D: TRBD1; DNA: TGTGCCAGCAGTTACAGGGGGACAGGGGGCTTGGTTGAGCAGTTCTTC; CDR3: CASSYRGTGGLVEQFF
V: TRBV20-1; J: TRBJ2-3; size: many; D: .; DNA: TGCAGTGCTAGACCTCATCAGATCCGTCCAGATACGCAGTATTTT; CDR3: CSARPHQIRPDTQYF
V: TRBV10-3; J: TRBJ2-7; size: many; D: TRBD2; DNA: TGTGCCATCAGTGCTAGCGGGATAATCTACGAGCAGTACTTC; CDR3: CAISASGIIYEQYF
V: TRBV4-1; J: TRBJ2-7; size: many; D: TRBD1; DNA: TGCGCCAGCAGCCCCACGGACAGGGATTCCTACGAGCAGTACTTC; CDR3: CASSPTDRDSYEQYF
V: TRBV7-9; J: TRBJ1-1; size: .; D: .; DNA: TGTGCCAGCAGCTTCCGGGCGACTGAAGCTTTCTTT; CDR3: CASSFRATEAFF
V: TRBV15; J: TRBJ1-5; size: .; D: .; DNA: TGTGCCACCAGCAGAGAAGGGACCGGCTGGTGGCAGCCCCAGCATTTT; CDR3: CATSREGTGWWQPQHF
V: TRBV20-1; J: TRBJ1-5; size: few; D: .; DNA: TGCAGTGCTAGAGATGGAGGGGGGAATCAGCCCCAGCATTTT; CDR3: CSARDGGGNQPQHF
V: TRBV12-5; J: TRBJ2-1; size: .; D: .; DNA: TGTGCTAGTGGTTTGAAATTGAACAATGAGCAGTTCTTC; CDR3: CASGLKLNNEQFF
V: TRBV10-3; J: TRBJ2-1; size: many; D: TRBD2; DNA: TGTGCCATCAGCCTAGCGGGAGGGCCAGTCAATGAGCAGTTCTTC; CDR3: CAISLAGGPVNEQFF
V: TRBV5-6; J: TRBJ2-2; size: few; D: TRBD1; DNA: TGTGCCAGCAGCTCGGGACAGGGGGTTTTCGGGGAGCTGTTTTTT; CDR3: CASSSGQGVFGELFF
V: TRBV5-8; J: TRBJ1-6; size: .; D: .; DNA: TGTGCCAGCAGCTTGGCCCTACATAATTCACCCCTCCACTTT; CDR3: CASSLALHNSPLHF
V: TRBV3-1; J: TRBJ2-2; size: few; D: .; DNA: TGTGCCAGCAGCGTGTTCAGCAACACCGGGGAGCTGTTTTTT; CDR3: CASSVFSNTGELFF
V: TRBV30; J: TRBJ1-1; size: many; D: .; DNA: TGTGCCTGGACTTGGGATGGGAACACTGAAGCTTTCTTT; CDR3: CAWTWDGNTEAFF
V: TRBV7-9; J: TRBJ1-2; size: .; D: .; DNA: TGTGCCAGCAGCTCCCCCGCGGGTGGGCCTTACAACTATGGCTACACCTTC; CDR3: CASSSPAGGPYNYGYTF
V: TRBV19; J: TRBJ2-2; size: few; D: .; DNA: TGTTCCACTACCCCGAGGGAGCTGTTTTTT; CDR3: CSTTPRELFF
V: TRBV2; J: TRBJ1-5; size: many; D: .; DNA: TGTGCCAGCAGTCCCCAGACGGGGGCTCTGGAGCCCCAGCATTTT; CDR3: CASSPQTGALEPQHF